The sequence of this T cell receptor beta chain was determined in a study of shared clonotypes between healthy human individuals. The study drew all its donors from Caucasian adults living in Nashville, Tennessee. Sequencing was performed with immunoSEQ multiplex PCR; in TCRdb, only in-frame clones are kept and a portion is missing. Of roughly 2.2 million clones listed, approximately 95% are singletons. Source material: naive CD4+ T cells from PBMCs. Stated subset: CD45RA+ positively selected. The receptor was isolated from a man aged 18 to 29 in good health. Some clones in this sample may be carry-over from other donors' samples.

CDR3 nucleotides: TGTGCCAGCAGCTTGGGGGGCAGGGCCTTGAACACCGGGGAGCTGTTTTTT. Its protein is CASSLGGRALNTGELFF. J is TRBJ2-2 and V is TRBV5-6, with a weak D call TRBD1 (5 bases). This CDR3 is 17 amino acids long. The germline V gene has CDR1 SGHDT and CDR2 YYEEEE. Between the trimmed V and J ends, which lost 0 bases and 1 base, there was a span of 13 bases.